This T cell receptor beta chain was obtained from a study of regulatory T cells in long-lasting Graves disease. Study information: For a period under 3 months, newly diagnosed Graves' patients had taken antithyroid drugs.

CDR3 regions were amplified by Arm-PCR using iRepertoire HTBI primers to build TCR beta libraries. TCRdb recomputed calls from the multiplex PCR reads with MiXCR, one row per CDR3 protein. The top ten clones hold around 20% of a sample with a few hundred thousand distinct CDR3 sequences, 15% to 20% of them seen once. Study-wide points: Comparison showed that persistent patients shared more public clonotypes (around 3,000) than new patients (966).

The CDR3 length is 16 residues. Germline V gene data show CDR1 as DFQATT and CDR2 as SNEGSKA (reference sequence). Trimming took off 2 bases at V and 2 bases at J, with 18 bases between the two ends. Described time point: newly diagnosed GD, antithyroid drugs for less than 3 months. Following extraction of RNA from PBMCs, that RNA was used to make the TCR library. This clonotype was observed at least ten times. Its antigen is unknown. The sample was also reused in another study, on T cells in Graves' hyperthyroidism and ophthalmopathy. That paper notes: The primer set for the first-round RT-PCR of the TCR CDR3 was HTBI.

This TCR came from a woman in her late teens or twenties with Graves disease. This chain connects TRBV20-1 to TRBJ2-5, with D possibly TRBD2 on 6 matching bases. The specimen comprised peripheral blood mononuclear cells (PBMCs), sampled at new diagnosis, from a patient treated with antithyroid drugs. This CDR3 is CSARPHSGGVQETQYF. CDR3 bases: TGCAGTGCTAGACCCCACTCGGGCGGGGTACAAGAGACCCAGTACTTC.